The source of this T cell receptor (beta chain) is a study of blood T cell repertoires in COVID-19. Study background: Samples came from the United States, Italy and Spain, spanning acute and convalescent COVID-19. The analysed material was cDNA or gDNA that came from T cells, B-cell-depleted T cells, or PBMCs.

The CDR3 loop spans 12 amino acids. Germline lookup yields CDR1 SGHDT and CDR2 YYEEEE. V lost 4 bases to trimming and J lost 5 bases, with 9 bases between them. The Seattle patients, enrolled during active infection, were followed longitudinally. Clones were read by immunoSEQ multiplex PCR, and TCRdb kept only the in-frame ones, dropping some. The sample consists of 250,000 to 350,000 clones, 65% to 85% of them appearing once. The sample consisted of peripheral blood. The clonotype comes from a human donor with COVID-19, enrolled during active disease. The donor label of this sample is uncertain. The chain recombines TRBV5-6 with TRBJ2-5; no clear D gene. The CDR3 nucleotides are TGTGCCAGCAGCCAACTCCGGGAGACCCAGTACTTC. It codes for CASSQLRETQYF.